This TCR beta chain came from a study of lymphopenia after photon versus proton radiotherapy. Findings and limits, study-wide: Better survival with proton therapy was suggested as possible, not demonstrated. Relative stability marked proton patients; photon patients lost diversity and naive cells. Oligoclonal CD8+ Temra expansion after nadir drove photon patients' diversity drop. Post-nadir TCR diversity decline inversely tracked overall survival among those who died.

Here immunoSEQ multiplex PCR was the method, and the copy in TCRdb shows in-frame clones only, minus some. The sample records around 18,000 clones, 65% to 90% being singletons. The CDR3 spans 16 residues. Between the trimmed V and J ends, which lost 1 base and 6 bases, there was a span of 16 bases. Germline values: CDR1 LNHNV, CDR2 YYDKDF (reference sequence). Points on this clone: Its antigen is as yet unknown.

The rearrangement joins TRBV15 to TRBJ1-5; D is undetermined. The material sequenced was peripheral blood, taken from a patient treated with proton-based radiotherapy. The origin of this receptor is a man in his 70s with pancreatic cancer. The CDR3 sequence is CATSRGSGRRGQPQHF. CDR3 DNA: TGTGCCACCAGCAGAGGGTCCGGGCGGCGGGGTCAGCCCCAGCATTTT. The complete variable domain, with remaining parts taken from reference TRBV15 and TRBJ1-5, reads DAMVIQNPRYQVTQFGKPVTLSCSQTLNHNVMYWYQQKSSQAPKLLFHYYDKDFNNEADTPDNFQSRRPNTSFCFLDIRSPGLGDTAMYLCATSRGSGRRGQPQHFGDGTRLSIL.